This entry lists 27 T cell receptor beta chains sequenced from one sample in a study of T cell repertoires in cytomegalovirus infection. TCRdb reprocessed the reads via MiXCR and lists one record per CDR3 protein. The table has under 350,000 distinct CDR3 sequences, about a tenth seen once. Sequences were obtained from PBMCs. These receptors were collected from a human donor in good health (CMV status not recorded). Some clones in this sample may be carry-over from other donors' samples.

V is TRBV25-1 and J is TRBJ1-1, with D perhaps matching TRBD1 (6 bases). V gave up 8 bases and J gave up 7 bases, with 23 bases separating them. The CDR3 sequence is 15 residues long. Germline V gene sequence: CDR1 MGHDK, CDR2 SYGVNS. CDR3 sequence: CASQGGSAYSIEAFF. The DNA for the CDR3 is TGTGCCAGCCAAGGGGGGAGTGCCTATTCTATTGAAGCTTTCTTT.

This clonotype was seen ten or more times. The chain joins TRBV6-2 or TRBV6-3 to TRBJ2-3, with 7 bases aligning to TRBD1. The CDR3 runs to 13 residues. Germline V gene data show CDR1 as MNHEY and CDR2 as SVGEGT. The V gene end was trimmed by 7 bases and the J gene end by 3 bases; junction bases not matched to a gene: 4. CDR3 sequence (DNA): TGTGCCAGCAATTTACAGGGGACAGATACGCAGTATTTT. Protein product: CASNLQGTDTQYF.

The sample holds many counts of this clonotype. CDR3 amino acids: CASSRGQENQETQYF. As DNA, the CDR3 is TGTGCCAGCAGTCGGGGGCAGGAAAATCAAGAGACCCAGTACTTC. The chain recombines TRBV6-2 or TRBV6-3 with TRBJ2-5; D might be TRBD1 or TRBD2, each matching 6 bases. This CDR3 is built from 15 residues. The germline V gene encodes CDR1 MNHEY and CDR2 SVGEGT. Trimming stripped 5 bases from V and 2 bases from J, with 15 bases between.

This clonotype was seen repeatedly, ten times or more. One end of the junction fails to match germline, which may point to a read error. This sequence joins TRBV7-7 and TRBJ2-5; D not resolved. Germline assignment: CDR1 SSHAT and CDR2 FNYEAQ (reference sequence). This CDR3 is built from 13 residues. Written as DNA, the CDR3 is TGTGCTAGCAGCCAGGATTCGTGGGAGACCCAGTACTTC. It yields the protein CASSQDSWETQYF.

V usage is TRBV6-2 or TRBV6-3 and J usage is TRBJ2-7, with a tentative D call TRBD2 (6 bases). The CDR3 loop spans 13 amino acids. Germline CDR1 and CDR2: MNHEY and SVGEGT. The V gene lost 6 bases and the J gene lost 3 bases, with 12 bases spanning the gap. DNA for the CDR3: TGTGCCAGCAGCCACTCCGGGAGCTACGAGCAGTACGTC. Translating it yields CASSHSGSYEQYV.

In this sample, this clonotype turned up a few times. This sequence joins TRBV25-1 and TRBJ1-2; 9 nucleotides match TRBD1. The CDR3 loop spans 16 amino acids. Germline V gives CDR1 MGHDK, CDR2 SYGVNS. With V trimmed by 6 bases and J by 5 bases, 13 bases remained unmatched. CDR3 protein: CASSENPGQGVYGYTF. The DNA of the CDR3 is TGTGCCAGCAGCGAAAACCCGGGACAGGGTGTATATGGCTACACCTTC.

This clonotype was detected many times. The V gene is TRBV23-1, the J gene TRBJ1-5; weak D call: TRBD1 (6 bases). TRBV23-1 is an ORF, with its function uncertain. V gave up 4 bases and J gave up 3 bases, with 19 bases separating them. This CDR3 comprises 17 residues. Here the CDR3 reads CASSRRTVNRINQPQHF. CDR3 DNA: TGCGCCAGCAGTCGAAGGACAGTAAACAGAATCAATCAGCCCCAGCATTTT.

This clonotype was counted many times. The gene calls are TRBV7-9 and TRBJ1-5; 7 bases match TRBD1. This CDR3 has 16 amino acids. The J segment lost 9 bases and the V segment lost 5 bases, leaving 16 bases of the junction unmatched. Germline V gene lookup returns CDR1 SEHNR and CDR2 FQNEAQ (reference sequence). The CDR3 sequence: CASSRGSGQLLVPQHF. DNA of the CDR3: TGTGCCAGCAGCCGAGGGTCGGGACAGCTCCTCGTGCCCCAGCATTTT.

This clonotype occurred many times. The genes are TRBV12-3 or TRBV12-4 and TRBJ1-5, with D unclear. V dropped 0 bases and J dropped 13 bases, with 13 bases sitting between them. CDR3 size: 13 residues. The DNA for the CDR3 is TGTGCCAGCAGTTTAGCGAAGAGGGCGGCACAGCATTTT. As protein: CASSLAKRAAQHF.

This clonotype was observed many times. The V call is TRBV7-8, the J call TRBJ1-5, with 12 bases aligning to TRBD1. V shed 8 bases and J 7 bases; nucleotides not matched to a gene: 6. The CDR3 is made up of 14 amino acids. CDR1 is SGHVS, CDR2 FQNEAQ, per germline. CDR3 sequence: CASGTGGEGQPQHF. The CDR3 nucleotides read TGTGCCAGCGGGACAGGGGGCGAGGGACAGCCCCAGCATTTT.

This clonotype was seen many times. J is TRBJ2-7 and V is TRBV6-6; tentative D call: TRBD2 (6 bases). The CDR3 consists of 13 residues. Germline CDR1 and CDR2: MNHNY and SVGAGI (reference sequence). With 4 bases removed from V and 5 bases from J, the gap between germline ends came to 12 bases. CDR3 in DNA: TGTGCCAGCAGTTCGGGGCGCGGGGACGAGCAGTACGTC. It codes for CASSSGRGDEQYV.

This clonotype has a count of ten or more. The chain combines TRBV28 with TRBJ2-1; TRBD2 is a possible D gene (7 bases). The germline V gene has CDR1 MDHEN and CDR2 SYDVKM. The V end lost 8 bases, the J end lost 9 bases, and 17 bases lay between the germline ends. This CDR3 contains 13 residues. CDR3 amino acids: CASLRGGGVEQFF. The CDR3 DNA reads TGTGCCAGCTTGAGGGGGGGTGGTGTTGAGCAGTTCTTC.

A few counts support this clonotype. The V and J genes are TRBV5-4 and TRBJ1-6; TRBD1 matches 7 bases. With 1 base clipped from V and 8 bases from J, the junction kept 3 bases outside the gene matches. The CDR3 is 14 residues long. The germline V gene has CDR1 SGHNT and CDR2 YYREEE (reference sequence). The CDR3 sequence: CASSLTGAYSPLHF. The CDR3 nucleotides read TGTGCCAGCAGCTTGACAGGGGCCTATTCACCCCTCCACTTT.

This clonotype was observed a single time. The chain uses TRBV5-1 and TRBJ2-1, with 7 positions matching TRBD2. Unmatched junction bases numbered 6, after V lost 2 bases and J lost 4 bases. Germline CDR1 reads SGHRS; CDR2 reads YFSETQ. CDR3 length: 15 residues. CDR3 sequence (DNA): TGCGCCAGCAGCTTAACTACCGGGGGGTACAATGAGCAGTTCTTC. Residues: CASSLTTGGYNEQFF. Together with reference TRBV5-1 and TRBJ2-1, the CDR3 gives the full variable domain: KAGVTQTPRYLIKTRGQQVTLSCSPISGHRSVSWYQQTPGQGLQFLFEYFSETQRNKGNFPGRFSGRQFSNSRSEMNVSTLELGDSALYLCASSLTTGGYNEQFFGPGTRLTVL.

In this sample, this clonotype turned up a few times. J is TRBJ2-3 and V is TRBV25-1, with a possible D match to TRBD1 (5 bases). Germline CDR1 is MGHDK and CDR2 is SYGVNS. V dropped 5 bases and J dropped 2 bases, with 14 bases sitting between them. The CDR3 sequence is 15 residues long. CDR3: CASSPLRTITDTQYF. The CDR3 DNA is TGTGCCAGCAGTCCACTCCGGACAATCACAGATACGCAGTATTTT.

This clonotype came up many times. This chain links TRBV29-1 with TRBJ1-1; the D gene is possibly TRBD1 (5 bases). The CDR3 loop spans 12 amino acids. V lost 7 bases, J lost 4 bases, and 13 bases lay in between. Germline V gene sequence: CDR1 SQVTM, CDR2 ANQGSEA. The CDR3 DNA sequence: TGCAGCGGAGGGACCGGTGGCACTGAAGCTTTCTTT. Translation: CSGGTGGTEAFF.

At least ten counts were recorded for this clonotype. This chain joins TRBV28 and TRBJ1-2; TRBD1 matches 10 bases. Trimming cost V 2 bases and J 10 bases; bases outside gene matches: 7. The CDR3 spans 14 residues. CDR1 MDHEN and CDR2 SYDVKM come from the germline V gene. DNA of the CDR3: TGTGCCAGCAGTTTAGGAGGGACAGGGGTGTTCTACACCTTC. Its translation: CASSLGGTGVFYTF.

CDR3 sequence: CASNGGIYEQYF. Here the CDR3 DNA reads TGTGCCAGCAATGGAGGGATCTACGAGCAGTACTTC. J is TRBJ2-7 and V is TRBV28; tentative D call: TRBD2 (6 bases). Germline assignment: CDR1 MDHEN and CDR2 SYDVKM. CDR3 length: 12 residues. Trimming took off 7 bases at V and 3 bases at J, with 10 bases between the two ends. Full variable domain (remainder filled in from reference TRBV28 and TRBJ2-7): DVKVTQSSRYLVKRTGEKVFLECVQDMDHENMFWYRQDPGLGLRLIYFSYDVKMKEKGDIPEGYSVSREKKERFSLILESASTNQTSMYLCASNGGIYEQYFGPGTRLTVT.

This clonotype has at least ten counts. The V and J genes are TRBV20-1 and TRBJ2-3, with 9 bases that match TRBD1. V was clipped by 0 bases and J by 6 bases; unmatched bases: 7. Germline V gene lookup returns CDR1 DFQATT and CDR2 SNEGSKA (reference sequence). The CDR3 is made up of 15 amino acids. The CDR3 region has the DNA TGCAGTGCTAGAGAACGGACAGGGGTAGGGGATACGCAGTATTTT. Translation gives CSARERTGVGDTQYF.

V is TRBV14 and J is TRBJ2-2, with a possible D match to TRBD1 (5 bases). The CDR3 contains 15 residues. V shed 3 bases and J shed 6 bases, with 14 bases lying between them. CDR1 and CDR2 from the germline V gene are SGHDN and FVKESK. CDR3 residues: CASSQVGRGAGELFF. The CDR3 DNA follows: TGTGCCAGCAGCCAGGTCGGAAGGGGCGCCGGGGAGCTGTTTTTT.

This chain uses TRBV5-1 with TRBJ2-5; 7 nucleotides agree with TRBD2. From germline, CDR1 is SGHRS and CDR2 YFSETQ. The V and J ends lost 0 bases and 2 bases, in that order; junction bases with no gene match: 4. The length of the CDR3 is 15 residues. The CDR3 DNA follows: TGCGCCAGCAGCTTGGGGGCGGGGGTTCAAGAGACCCAGTACTTC. Translation gives CASSLGAGVQETQYF.

The table lists this clonotype with many counts. The gene calls are TRBV2 and TRBJ2-1, with D perhaps matching TRBD1 (6 bases). From germline, CDR1 is SNHLY and CDR2 FYNNEI. Trimming took off 6 bases at V and 3 bases at J, with 9 bases between the two ends. The CDR3 length is 13 residues. Written as DNA, the CDR3 is TGTGCCAGCAGCCAGGGGAACTACAATGAGCAGTTCTTC. It encodes CASSQGNYNEQFF.

The table lists this clonotype with many counts. The chain couples TRBV4-3 to TRBJ2-3; TRBD2 is a possible D gene (6 bases). V was shortened by 1 base and J by 2 bases, with 13 bases between the two germline ends. This CDR3 has 16 amino acids. CDR1 is LGHNA and CDR2 is YSLEER in the germline V gene. The CDR3, as DNA: TGCGCCAGCAGCCAAGTGGAGGGTAGTCCCACAGATACGCAGTATTTT. This sequence encodes CASSQVEGSPTDTQYF.

At least ten counts were recorded for this clonotype. The chain carries TRBV6-2 or TRBV6-3 and TRBJ2-7; 7 bases fit TRBD1. CDR3 length: 13 amino acids. The germline V gene has CDR1 MNHEY and CDR2 SVGEGT. V lost 2 bases, J lost 3 bases, and 1 base stayed unmatched. The CDR3 spells CASSYRDSYEQYF. CDR3 bases: TGTGCCAGCAGTTACCGGGACAGCTACGAGCAGTACTTC.

The sample holds many counts of this clonotype. The V and J genes are TRBV14 and TRBJ1-2; TRBD1 aligns across 8 bases. V lost 8 bases, J lost 6 bases, and 14 bases stayed unmatched. Germline V gene data show CDR1 as SGHDN and CDR2 as FVKESK. This CDR3 contains 15 residues. CDR3: CASGWTGQGWDGYTF. The CDR3 DNA reads as TGTGCCAGCGGCTGGACAGGGCAAGGATGGGATGGCTACACCTTC.

This clonotype was seen repeatedly, ten times or more. This chain uses TRBV7-9 with TRBJ2-4, with D possibly TRBD1 on 6 matching bases. In germline, CDR1 is SEHNR, CDR2 FQNEAQ (reference sequence). Trimming pared 5 bases from V and 0 bases from J, leaving 14 bases between. The CDR3 covers 16 residues. The CDR3 loop reads CASSDTDRLAKNIQYF. The CDR3 DNA follows: TGTGCCAGCAGCGATACCGACAGGCTAGCCAAAAACATTCAGTACTTC.

V is TRBV29-1 and J is TRBJ1-1; a weak D match, TRBD1 (5 bases). Germline V gene data show CDR1 as SQVTM and CDR2 as ANQGSEA. The CDR3 length is 14 residues. V lost 7 bases to trimming and J lost 3 bases, with 18 bases between them. The CDR3: CSGGSRDKYTEAFF. In DNA form, the CDR3 reads TGCAGCGGGGGCTCCAGGGATAAGTACACTGAAGCTTTCTTT.